A single sample is the source of the 18 T cell receptor beta chains below, sequenced in a study of shared clonotypes between healthy human individuals. The method was immunoSEQ multiplex PCR; TCRdb's version includes in-frame clones alone and lacks a portion of them. This table holds almost 750,000 clones, around 70% found once. Sequenced sample: memory CD4+ T cells sorted from blood. The subset denotes: CD45RA-negative fraction. The source is a woman aged 25 to 39 in good health.

The chain couples TRBV6-1 to TRBJ2-1; D gene uncertain. The CDR3 sequence is 14 residues long. Trimming stripped 8 bases from V and 2 bases from J, with 13 bases between. CDR1 MNHNS and CDR2 SASEGT come from the germline V gene. The CDR3 is CASQRGSAYNEQFF. The DNA of the CDR3 is TGTGCCAGCCAACGCGGTTCAGCCTACAATGAGCAGTTCTTC.

The chain employs TRBV5-1 and TRBJ1-5, with D possibly TRBD1 on 5 matching bases. The CDR3 is made up of 15 amino acids. In germline, CDR1 is SGHRS, CDR2 YFSETQ. V lost 0 bases to trimming and J lost 4 bases, with 11 bases between them. The CDR3 nucleotides read TGCGCCAGCAGCTTGGAGTCTGGGGGGAATCAGCCCCAGCATTTT. It translates to CASSLESGGNQPQHF.

This clone was seen a single time. Other DNA sequences in the same sample also yield this CDR3. This chain joins TRBV19 and TRBJ2-7; D gene uncertain. Trimming pared 5 bases from V and 3 bases from J, leaving 5 bases between. Germline V CDR1 and CDR2: LNHDA, SQIVND (reference sequence). This CDR3 region has 11 residues. The CDR3 spells CASSWNYEQYF. The CDR3 bases are TGTGCCAGTAGTTGGAACTACGAGCAGTACTTC.

This chain uses TRBV7-9 with TRBJ1-5, with D possibly matching TRBD1 (5 bases). Germline CDR1 is SEHNR and CDR2 is FQNEAQ (reference sequence). There are 15 residues in the CDR3. Trimming took off 4 bases at V and 1 base at J, with 11 bases between the two ends. The CDR3 DNA reads as TGTGCCAGCAGCTCGACCAGGGACAGCAATCAGCCCCAGCATTTT. This codes for CASSSTRDSNQPQHF.

The chain has TRBV29-1 and TRBJ2-7, with 8 bases identical to TRBD1. The germline gives CDR1 SQVTM, CDR2 ANQGSEA. The CDR3 contains 10 residues. The V gene end was trimmed by 6 bases and the J gene end by 6 bases; junction bases not matched to a gene: 1. This chain's CDR3 is CSVTGVEQYF. DNA of the CDR3: TGCAGCGTGACAGGGGTCGAGCAGTACTTC.

This clone was counted a single time. The V gene is TRBV6-1, the J gene TRBJ1-1; D is perhaps TRBD1 (5 bases). This CDR3 contains 12 residues. V shed 8 bases and J shed 3 bases, with 10 bases lying between them. The germline V gene encodes CDR1 MNHNS and CDR2 SASEGT. Here the CDR3 DNA reads TGTGCCAGCTTCGCGGGGGACACTGAAGCTTTCTTT. It specifies CASFAGDTEAFF.

This chain joins TRBV19 and TRBJ2-4; 9 bases align to TRBD2. The germline V gene encodes CDR1 LNHDA and CDR2 SQIVND (reference sequence). With 1 base clipped from V and 2 bases from J, the junction kept 9 bases outside the gene matches. The CDR3 runs to 18 residues. The CDR3 DNA follows: TGTGCCAGTAGTATAGGGGCATCTAGCGGGATAACCAAAAACATTCAGTACTTC. It yields the protein CASSIGASSGITKNIQYF.

V and J are TRBV5-1 and TRBJ2-3, with 8 bases that match TRBD2. The V gene's germline CDR1 is SGHRS and CDR2 YFSETQ. This CDR3 has 14 residues. Trimming cost V 5 bases and J 2 bases; bases outside gene matches: 4. For the CDR3, the DNA is TGCGCCAGCAGTCATAGCGGGACCACAGATACGCAGTATTTT. Amino acid sequence: CASSHSGTTDTQYF.

This clone was seen once. This chain uses TRBV27 with TRBJ2-2, with D hard to call. The CDR3 loop spans 15 amino acids. Germline lookup yields CDR1 MNHEY and CDR2 SMNVEV (reference sequence). The V end lost 2 bases, the J end lost 0 bases, and 7 bases lay between the germline ends. The CDR3 coding sequence is TGTGCCAGCAGTTTAAGCAGTACGAACACCGGGGAGCTGTTTTTT. Encoded protein: CASSLSSTNTGELFF.

The rearrangement links TRBV5-6 to TRBJ1-1; D is uncertain. V was cut by 4 bases and J by 1 base, with 17 bases left in between. This CDR3 has 16 residues. Germline values: CDR1 SGHDT, CDR2 YYEEEE. As DNA, the CDR3 is TGTGCCAGCAGCATAGACAATCATAAACCGAACACTGAAGCTTTCTTT. Protein product: CASSIDNHKPNTEAFF.

This clone was observed a few times. CDR3 in DNA: TGTGCCAGCAGTGACAGGGTTTACGGCTATGGCTACACCTTC. It encodes CASSDRVYGYGYTF. This chain uses TRBV2 with TRBJ1-2, with D perhaps TRBD1 (5 bases). Germline CDR1 SNHLY, CDR2 FYNNEI. Between the trimmed V and J ends, which lost 3 bases and 4 bases, there was a span of 12 bases. The CDR3 consists of 14 residues. Filled out from reference TRBV2 and TRBJ1-2, the complete variable domain reads EPEVTQTPSHQVTQMGQEVILRCVPISNHLYFYWYRQILGQKVEFLVSFYNNEISEKSEIFDDQFSVERPDGSNFTLKIRSTKLEDSAMYFCASSDRVYGYGYTFGSGTRLTVV.

V is TRBV18 and J is TRBJ2-1, with D hard to call. Trimming cost V 5 bases and J 9 bases, with 17 bases left between them. Per germline, CDR1 KGHSH and CDR2 LQKENI. This CDR3 is built from 14 residues. For the CDR3, the DNA is TGTGCCAGCTCATTCGATGGGTGGGGTACTGAGCAGTTCTTC. This sequence encodes CASSFDGWGTEQFF.

V and J are TRBV4-1 and TRBJ1-5; D remains ambiguous. Germline-derived CDR1 and CDR2 are MGHRA and YSYEKL. The V gene lost 1 base and the J gene lost 3 bases, with 7 bases spanning the gap. CDR3 length: 14 amino acids. The CDR3 DNA follows: TGCGCCAGCAGCCAAGTCCGGGACAATCAGCCCCAGCATTTT. Its protein product is CASSQVRDNQPQHF.

CDR3 in amino acids: CSVEEGTGWLTDTQYF. The CDR3 nucleotides read TGCAGCGTTGAAGAGGGGACAGGGTGGTTAACAGATACGCAGTATTTT. The rearrangement uses TRBV29-1 and TRBJ2-3, with 9 positions matching TRBD1. There are 16 residues in the CDR3. Trimming cost V 0 bases and J 3 bases; bases outside gene matches: 7. Germline assignment: CDR1 SQVTM and CDR2 ANQGSEA.

V gene TRBV28 combines with J gene TRBJ2-3, with TRBD2 matching 9 bases. Unmatched junction bases numbered 13, after V lost 6 bases and J lost 3 bases. Germline V gene sequence: CDR1 MDHEN, CDR2 SYDVKM. CDR3 length equals 17 residues. CDR3 DNA: TGTGCCAGCAGCGGACTTGCGGGAGGGGGCGGGACAGATACGCAGTATTTT. Translation gives CASSGLAGGGGTDTQYF.

The CDR3 spells CASSLQGAHSGNTIYF. The CDR3 bases are TGTGCCAGCAGTCTCCAGGGGGCCCACTCTGGAAACACCATATATTTT. The chain combines TRBV28 with TRBJ1-3, with TRBD1 identical over 8 bases. CDR3 length: 16 residues. The J segment lost 0 bases and the V segment lost 5 bases, leaving 6 bases of the junction unmatched. In germline, CDR1 is MDHEN, CDR2 SYDVKM.

This clone was seen a handful of times. The CDR3, as DNA: TGTGCCAGCAGGCAAGCGGGATCGAACACCGGGGAGCTGTTTTTT. It specifies CASRQAGSNTGELFF. J is TRBJ2-2 and V is TRBV28; TRBD2 matches 7 bases. CDR1 and CDR2 (germline): MDHEN, SYDVKM. The CDR3 loop spans 15 amino acids. The J segment lost 0 bases and the V segment lost 6 bases, leaving 4 bases of the junction unmatched.

The sample holds a few counts of this clone. This chain uses TRBV2 with TRBJ1-1, with D possibly matching TRBD1 (5 bases). The V end was cut by 1 base, the J end by 5 bases, with 11 bases between. Germline CDR1 reads SNHLY; CDR2 reads FYNNEI. CDR3 length: 14 residues. CDR3 nucleotide sequence: TGTGCCAGCAGTGAAGAAGGGGTTAGGACTGAAGCTTTCTTT. Translated, it gives CASSEEGVRTEAFF.